Listed below are T cell receptor beta chains from one sample, sequenced in a study of blood T cell dynamics during melanoma immunotherapy. TCRdb's copy holds only in-frame clones and misses some; the assay was immunoSEQ multiplex PCR. The sample shows under 7,500 clones, 88% of them seen only once. The sample consisted of blood, taken from a patient treated with checkpoint blockade. These receptors were collected from a human donor with melanoma. CDR3s include the opening cysteine and the closing phenylalanine or tryptophan. The order of the fields is clone size, J gene, V gene, D gene, CDR3 protein, CDR3 DNA. The D gene is left open where the match is weak. Clone sizes are given selectively: once, few, many, or a class where the clone is expanded.

>once|TRBJ2-1|TRBV5-1|TRBD2
CASSLIGGTSGYNEQFF
TGCGCCAGCAGCTTGATAGGAGGGACTAGCGGATACAATGAGCAGTTCTTC
>.|TRBJ2-3|TRBV30|TRBD2
CAWSVGTISDTQYF
TGTGCCTGGAGTGTGGGGACTATCTCAGATACGCAGTATTTT
>once|TRBJ2-7|TRBV7-8|.
CASSLAVRGDEQYF
TGTGCCAGCAGCTTAGCGGTAAGGGGCGACGAGCAGTACTTC
>.|TRBJ2-1|TRBV14|.
CASSQDIRTASYNEQFF
TGTGCCAGCAGCCAAGATATTAGGACGGCTTCCTACAATGAGCAGTTCTTC
>.|TRBJ2-7|TRBV7-2|.
CASSLRTASYEQYF
TGTGCCAGCAGCCTTCGGACAGCCTCCTACGAGCAGTACTTC
>.|TRBJ2-5|TRBV9|.
CASSVGPQETQYF
TGTGCCAGCAGCGTAGGACCCCAAGAGACCCAGTACTTC
>once|TRBJ2-1|TRBV18|.
CASSPEVRGNEQFF
TGTGCCAGCTCACCAGAGGTTAGAGGCAATGAGCAGTTCTTC
>.|TRBJ1-1|TRBV14|.
CASSLLPPMNTEAFF
TGTGCCAGCAGCCTACTCCCACCGATGAACACTGAAGCTTTCTTT
>.|TRBJ1-2|TRBV13|.
CASSSNYYGYTF
TGTGCCAGCAGCTCCAACTACTATGGCTACACCTTC
>.|TRBJ2-3|TRBV19|.
CASSTLAASSDTQYF
TGTGCCAGTTCCACTCTCGCGGCGTCCTCCGATACGCAGTATTTT
>.|TRBJ1-5|TRBV7-9|.
CASSLSGNSNQPQHF
TGTGCCAGCAGCCTGAGCGGGAATAGCAATCAGCCCCAGCATTTT
>.|TRBJ2-5|TRBV30|.
CAWSRESLSGTQYF
TGTGCCTGGAGCCGGGAGTCCCTAAGCGGGACCCAGTACTTC
>.|TRBJ2-2|TRBV19|.
CAAGPNTGELFF
TGTGCCGCGGGGCCGAACACCGGGGAGCTGTTTTTT
>.|TRBJ1-1|TRBV27|TRBD1
CASRKQGAHTEAFF
TGTGCCAGCAGGAAACAGGGGGCACACACTGAAGCTTTCTTT
>.|TRBJ1-1|TRBV19|.
CASSTQGYTEAFF
TGTGCCAGTAGTACTCAGGGGTACACTGAAGCTTTCTTT
>once|TRBJ2-5|TRBV29-1|TRBD1
CSVGTGGQETQYF
TGCAGCGTGGGGACAGGGGGCCAAGAGACCCAGTACTTC
>.|TRBJ1-4|TRBV30|TRBD1
CAWSTTGGRDEKLFF
TGTGCCTGGAGTACGACAGGGGGCAGGGATGAAAAACTGTTTTTT
>.|TRBJ2-7|TRBV27|TRBD2
CASSLWGRGGRDEQYF
TGTGCCAGCAGTTTATGGGGACGGGGGGGCCGAGACGAGCAGTACTTC
>.|TRBJ1-3|TRBV7-6|.
CASSRGTPGSGNTIYF
TGTGCCAGCAGCCGTGGGACACCCGGCTCTGGAAACACCATATATTTT
>.|TRBJ1-1|TRBV30|TRBD1
CAWSTGTVDTEAFF
TGTGCCTGGAGCACCGGGACAGTTGACACTGAAGCTTTCTTT
>.|TRBJ1-4|TRBV6-6|TRBD1
CASSPTTGEYEKLFF
TGTGCCAGCAGTCCTACGACAGGGGAGTACGAAAAACTGTTTTTT
>.|TRBJ2-3|TRBV4-1|.
CASSRPTDTQYF
TGCGCCAGCAGCCGCCCCACAGATACGCAGTATTTT
>.|TRBJ1-5|TRBV9|.
CASSRGVSNQPQHF
TGTGCCAGCAGCCGAGGGGTAAGCAATCAGCCCCAGCATTTT
>.|TRBJ2-3|TRBV27|TRBD1
CASSPKPDRGALYF
TGTGCCAGCAGTCCCAAACCGGACAGGGGCGCATTGTATTTT
>.|TRBJ2-3|TRBV13|TRBD2
CASSLVQSGTFVDTQYF
TGTGCCAGCAGCTTAGTTCAAAGCGGGACTTTCGTAGATACGCAGTATTTT
>.|TRBJ2-5|TRBV23-1|.
CASSQSKRNPETQYF
TGCGCCAGCAGTCAATCGAAGAGGAACCCAGAGACCCAGTACTTC
>once|TRBJ2-5|TRBV29-1|.
CSVEAQGTPEVTQYF
TGCAGCGTTGAGGCCCAGGGGACCCCAGAGGTGACCCAGTACTTC